This TCR beta chain was found in a study of T cell responses to AZD1222 COVID-19 vaccine (dated by TCRdb to the early 2020s). At the level of the whole study: AZD1222 recipients whose second dose came at about 4 weeks and those whose second dose came at about 12 weeks were combined into one group, since spike-specific TCR depth and breadth did not differ between the two schedules. TCR sequencing covered more than 230 trial participants: 200 to 210 given two doses of AZD1222 and 26 given two doses of MenACWY control vaccine. Trial participants were enrolled by age into 18-55, 56-69 and 70-plus year subgroups, with roughly 160, 29 and 62 TCR-sequenced participants respectively. Overall study results and their limits: The vaccine-associated CD4 TCRs covered the entire spike protein, and the dominant responses fell in regions 160-218 and 743-854. Because no day 14 peak-response samples were available, repertoires were characterized only after the peak T cell response. In the small 56-69-year group, the increase in depth fell short of significance, most likely because of low power. Conclusions about previously exposed vaccinees were limited because only six AZD1222 recipients were SARS-CoV-2 seropositive at baseline. Nearly half of unique spike-specific TCRs reportedly recognized epitopes outside regions mutated in the B.1.351 and B.1.1.7 variants. Most participants were white British and females outnumbered males, and the authors suggested that clonal diversity may have been underestimated. Spike-specific TCR breadth and depth rose significantly after two AZD1222 doses compared with day 0 and with MenACWY recipients.

The CDR3 regions of human TCRbeta chains were analyzed by immunosequencing. Processing in the source paper ran as follows. TCRs in the repertoires were matched against a reference library of SARS-CoV-2-specific TCRs that had been generated with the MIRA antigen-specificity platform. Breadth was defined as the fraction of unique TCRs that were SARS-CoV-2-associated. Depth was defined as the fraction of total T cells that were SARS-CoV-2-associated. Using the MIRA data, every spike-specific TCR was mapped to the spike region that the TCR reacted to and assigned to either a CD4 or a CD8 class. Log10-transformed breadth and depth values were compared by one-way ANOVA with Sidak's multiple comparisons tests. Drawn from immuneACCESS, this table holds only the in-frame rearrangements with V and J called that TCRdb kept. Clones are partly lost; checked studies trace under half to an unresolved V gene and leave the rest unexplained. V and J calls and clone size are as listed in that table; D and trimming were resolved from the DNA. The sample contains about 130,000 clones, around 90% of them found a single time. The top ten clonotypes cover approximately 1.4% of the sample.

Concerning this clone: The target of this receptor is not known. No per-base quality is available; no much larger clone lies one base away.

At the junction V is shortened by 1 base and J by 5 bases, with 3 bases in between. The CDR3 measures 12 amino acids from cysteine to phenylalanine. The only DNA kept is the CDR3, 36 bases in frame from the first base. CDR1 and CDR2 were assigned from the germline V gene (reference sequence) as LGHDT and YNNKEL. This sample's time point label indicates: baseline before first vaccination. Vaccinee samples came from UK trials COV001 and COV002, including a single-blind randomized controlled phase 2/3 trial of AZD1222 (ChAdOx1 nCoV-19) in healthy adults. Trial participant PBMC samples were collected at day 0 and day 28 after the second dose for TCRbeta chain sequencing.

Rearrangement joined TRBV3-1 (or the pseudogene TRBV3-2) to TRBJ1-5, with no confident D gene call. The specimen was peripheral blood, collected on day 0 of AZD1222 vaccination. The source is an adult in good health. The CDR3 amino acid sequence is: CASSQGDQPQHF. The base sequence is TGTGCCAGCAGCCAAGGTGATCAGCCCCAGCATTTT.